This T cell receptor beta chain derives from a study of blood T cell repertoires in COVID-19. Study details: Donors in the United States, Italy and Spain gave samples during acute or convalescent COVID-19. In each case, the material was cDNA or gDNA derived from T cells, B-cell-depleted T cells, or PBMCs.

Profiling relied on immunoSEQ multiplex PCR, and the TCRdb table lists in-frame clones only, not all of them. This table holds about 220,000 clones, roughly 80% found once. Sequences were obtained from peripheral blood. This TCR derives from a woman aged 55-70 years with acute or convalescent COVID-19.

The CDR3 DNA reads as TGTGCCAGCAGCTTTGATAGCGGCGGGGAGCTGTTTTTT. This encodes CASSFDSGGELFF. The chain has TRBV11-2 and TRBJ2-2, with D possibly being TRBD2 (6 bases). V shed 3 bases and J shed 7 bases, with 9 bases lying between them. The CDR3 loop spans 13 amino acids. The germline CDR1 and CDR2 sequences are SGHAT and FQNNGV.